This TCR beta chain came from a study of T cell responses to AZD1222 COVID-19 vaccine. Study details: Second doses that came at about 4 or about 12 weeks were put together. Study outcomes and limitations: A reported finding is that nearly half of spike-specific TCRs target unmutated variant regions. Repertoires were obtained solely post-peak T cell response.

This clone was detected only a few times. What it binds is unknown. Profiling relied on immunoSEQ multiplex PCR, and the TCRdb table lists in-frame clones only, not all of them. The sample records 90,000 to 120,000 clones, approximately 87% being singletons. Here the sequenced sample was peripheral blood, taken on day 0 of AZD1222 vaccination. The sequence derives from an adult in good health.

The CDR3 region is CASSQDGFYGYTF. The CDR3 DNA sequence: TGCGCCAGCAGCCAAGATGGCTTTTATGGCTACACCTTC. The chain uses TRBV4-1 and TRBJ1-2, with D unresolved. The germline gives CDR1 MGHRA, CDR2 YSYEKL. The CDR3 covers 13 residues. The V end was cut by 0 bases, the J end by 5 bases, with 7 bases between.